A single sample gave rise to the 7 T cell receptor beta chains below, sequenced in a study of graft-versus-host responses after intestinal transplantation. To release intraepithelial and lamina propria lymphocytes, the graft tissue was processed. Only in-frame clones appear in the TCRdb table, and some are missing; sequencing was by immunoSEQ multiplex PCR. The profile shows more than 12,000 clones, roughly 60% of them singletons. This specimen consisted of ileum tissue, obtained 524 days after transplant. Source of these receptors: a human patient who received an intestinal transplant, so some T cells may come from the graft donor.

There are a few counts of this clone. The rearrangement uses TRBV19 and TRBJ1-2; TRBD1 matches 9 bases. CDR3 length equals 15 residues. Losses at the gene ends were 5 bases for V and 3 bases for J; bases not matched to a gene: 7. In germline, CDR1 is LNHDA, CDR2 SQIVND (reference sequence). As DNA, the CDR3 is TGTGCCAGTAGTCGTAAGGACAGGGGAGACTATGGCTACACCTTC. This gives the protein CASSRKDRGDYGYTF. The full variable domain, its missing parts supplied by reference TRBV19 and TRBJ1-2, is DGGITQSPKYLFRKEGQNVTLSCEQNLNHDAMYWYRQDPGQGLRLIYYSQIVNDFQKGDIAEGYSVSREKKESFPLTVTSAQKNPTAFYLCASSRKDRGDYGYTFGSGTRLTVV.

The rearrangement uses TRBV7-9 and TRBJ1-2; D might be TRBD1 (6 bases). V gave up 4 bases and J gave up 4 bases, with 13 bases separating them. CDR1 is SEHNR, CDR2 FQNEAQ, per germline (reference sequence). CDR3 length equals 14 residues. The CDR3 nucleotides are TGTGCCAGCAGCTCACAGGGTTACCCCTATGGCTACACCTTC. This gives the protein CASSSQGYPYGYTF.

CDR3 sequence reads: CASSLATVQQAFF. The DNA of the CDR3 is TGTGCCAGCAGCTTAGCCACGGTCCAACAAGCTTTCTTT. The chain combines TRBV11-2 with TRBJ1-1; unclear D gene. Germline V gene sequence: CDR1 SGHAT, CDR2 FQNNGV. The V gene lost 1 base and the J gene lost 9 bases, with 12 bases spanning the gap. This CDR3 is 13 amino acids long. Full variable domain (missing parts from reference TRBV11-2 and TRBJ1-1): EAGVAQSPRYKIIEKRQSVAFWCNPISGHATLYWYQQILGQGPKLLIQFQNNGVVDDSQLPKDRFSAERLKGVDSTLKIQPAKLEDSAVYLCASSLATVQQAFFGQGTRLTVV.

This clone has just a few counts. The chain employs TRBV6-1 and TRBJ2-7, with TRBD1 matching over 8 bases. CDR1 and CDR2 from the germline V gene are MNHNS and SASEGT. V was pared by 5 bases and J by 4 bases, with 7 bases of the junction left unmatched. CDR3 size: 14 residues. CDR3 bases: TGTGCCAGCAGTCGACAGGGGCTTGGGTACGAGCAGTACTTC. Its translation: CASSRQGLGYEQYF.

The chain joins TRBV5-6 to TRBJ2-7; a weak D match, TRBD1 (5 bases). Germline V CDR1 and CDR2: SGHDT, YYEEEE. Trimming cost V 4 bases and J 4 bases, with 21 bases left between them. This CDR3 comprises 16 residues. CDR3 sequence: CASSTGWGWRSYEQYF. For the CDR3, the DNA is TGTGCCAGCAGCACTGGTTGGGGCTGGAGATCGTACGAGCAGTACTTC.

V gene TRBV5-4 combines with J gene TRBJ2-7, with D possibly matching TRBD2 (6 bases). This CDR3 has 14 residues. CDR1 and CDR2 from the germline V gene are SGHNT and YYREEE (reference sequence). V gave up 4 bases and J gave up 7 bases, with 18 bases separating them. The CDR3 DNA reads TGTGCCAGCAGCAAAGTCGGAGCTGGGGGGGAGCAGTACTTC. Protein: CASSKVGAGGEQYF.

In this sample, this clone turned up once. V and J are TRBV5-1 and TRBJ1-2; D may be TRBD1 (6 bases). The CDR3 is 14 residues long. V gave up 4 bases and J gave up 2 bases, with 12 bases separating them. The V gene's germline CDR1 is SGHRS and CDR2 YFSETQ. The CDR3 here is CASSQGGGNYGYTF. As DNA, the CDR3 is TGCGCCAGCAGCCAGGGAGGGGGGAACTATGGCTACACCTTC.